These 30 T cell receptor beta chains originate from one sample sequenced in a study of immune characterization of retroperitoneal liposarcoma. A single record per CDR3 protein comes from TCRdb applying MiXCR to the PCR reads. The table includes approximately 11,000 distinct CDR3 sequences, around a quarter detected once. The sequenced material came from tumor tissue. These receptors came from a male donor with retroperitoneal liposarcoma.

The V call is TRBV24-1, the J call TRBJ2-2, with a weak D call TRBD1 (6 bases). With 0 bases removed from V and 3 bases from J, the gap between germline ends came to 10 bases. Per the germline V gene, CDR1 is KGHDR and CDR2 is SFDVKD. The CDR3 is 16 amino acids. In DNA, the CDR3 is TGTGCCACCAGTGATTTGACAAACAGGGACACCGGGGAGCTGTTTTTT. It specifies CATSDLTNRDTGELFF.

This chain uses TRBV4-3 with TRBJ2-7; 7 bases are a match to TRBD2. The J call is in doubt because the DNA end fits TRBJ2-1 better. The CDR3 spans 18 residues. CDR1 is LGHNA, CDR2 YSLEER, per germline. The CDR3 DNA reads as TGCGCCAGCAGCCAAGTCTTGGGCTATCAGCGGGGAGCGGAGACCCAGTTCTTC. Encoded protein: CASSQVLGYQRGAETQFF.

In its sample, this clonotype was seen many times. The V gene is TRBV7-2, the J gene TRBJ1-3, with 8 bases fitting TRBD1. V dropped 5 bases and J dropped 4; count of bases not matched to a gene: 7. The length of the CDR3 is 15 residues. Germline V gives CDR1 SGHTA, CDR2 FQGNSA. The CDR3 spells CASSPDRVDGNTIYF. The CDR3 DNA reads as TGTGCCAGCAGCCCGGACAGGGTGGACGGAAACACCATATATTTT.

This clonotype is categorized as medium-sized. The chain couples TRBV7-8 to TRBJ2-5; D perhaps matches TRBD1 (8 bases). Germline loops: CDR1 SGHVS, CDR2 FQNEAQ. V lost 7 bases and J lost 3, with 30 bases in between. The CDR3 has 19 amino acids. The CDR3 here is CASTLPPQGGAFTEETQYF. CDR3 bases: TGTGCCAGCACCCTACCCCCACAGGGGGGGGCCTTTACTGAAGAGACCCAGTACTTC.

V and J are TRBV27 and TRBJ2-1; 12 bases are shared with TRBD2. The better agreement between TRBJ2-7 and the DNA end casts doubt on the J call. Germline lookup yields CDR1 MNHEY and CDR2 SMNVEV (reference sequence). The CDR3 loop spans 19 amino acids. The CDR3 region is CASTQTGLAGTYSYNEQYF. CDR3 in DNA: TGTGCCAGCACCCAAACTGGACTAGCGGGGACTTACTCCTACAATGAGCAGTACTTC.

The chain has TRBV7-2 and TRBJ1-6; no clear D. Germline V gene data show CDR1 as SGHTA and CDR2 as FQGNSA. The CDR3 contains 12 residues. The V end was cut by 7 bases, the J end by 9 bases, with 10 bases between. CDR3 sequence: CASMEASSPLHF. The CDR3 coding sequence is TGTGCCAGCATGGAAGCCAGTTCACCCCTCCACTTT.

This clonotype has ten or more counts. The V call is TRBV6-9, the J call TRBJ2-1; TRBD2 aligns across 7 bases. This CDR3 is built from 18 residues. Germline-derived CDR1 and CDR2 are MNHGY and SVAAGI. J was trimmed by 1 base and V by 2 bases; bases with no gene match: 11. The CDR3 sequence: CASSYPPRGGSSYNEQFF. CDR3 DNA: TGTGCCAGCAGTTATCCACCAAGGGGCGGGAGTTCCTACAATGAGCAGTTCTTC.

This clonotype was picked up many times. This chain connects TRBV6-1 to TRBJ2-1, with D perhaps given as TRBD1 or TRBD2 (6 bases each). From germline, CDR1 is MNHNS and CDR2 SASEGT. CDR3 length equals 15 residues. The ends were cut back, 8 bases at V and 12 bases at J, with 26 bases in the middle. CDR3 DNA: TGTGCCAGCGGGGTGGGGGGCGGGATACGTCGGGGGCAGTTCTTC. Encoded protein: CASGVGGGIRRGQFF.

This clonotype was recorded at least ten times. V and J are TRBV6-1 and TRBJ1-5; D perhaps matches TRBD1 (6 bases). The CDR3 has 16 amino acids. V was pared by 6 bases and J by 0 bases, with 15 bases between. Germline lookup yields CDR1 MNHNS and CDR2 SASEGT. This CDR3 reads CASSQDSYYSNQPQHF. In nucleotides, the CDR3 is TGTGCCAGCAGCCAGGACAGCTATTATAGCAATCAGCCCCAGCATTTT.

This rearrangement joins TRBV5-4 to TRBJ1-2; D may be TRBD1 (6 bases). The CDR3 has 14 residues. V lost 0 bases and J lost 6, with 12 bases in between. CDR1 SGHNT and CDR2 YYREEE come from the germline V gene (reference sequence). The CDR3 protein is CASSLGGRRDGYTF. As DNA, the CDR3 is TGTGCCAGCAGCTTGGGGGGGCGCCGGGATGGCTACACCTTC.

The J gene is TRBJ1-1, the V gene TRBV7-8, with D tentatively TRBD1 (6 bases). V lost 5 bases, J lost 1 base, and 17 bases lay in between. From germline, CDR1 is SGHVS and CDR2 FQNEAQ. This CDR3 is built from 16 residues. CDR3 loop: CASSLQQGKPNTEAFF. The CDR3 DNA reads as TGTGCCAGCAGCCTGCAACAGGGAAAACCGAACACTGAAGCTTTCTTT.

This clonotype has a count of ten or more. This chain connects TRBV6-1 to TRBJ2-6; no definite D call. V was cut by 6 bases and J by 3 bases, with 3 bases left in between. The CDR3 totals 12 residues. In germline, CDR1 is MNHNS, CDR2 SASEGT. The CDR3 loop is CASRGGANVLTF. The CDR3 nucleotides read TGTGCCAGCAGGGGTGGGGCCAACGTCCTGACTTTC.

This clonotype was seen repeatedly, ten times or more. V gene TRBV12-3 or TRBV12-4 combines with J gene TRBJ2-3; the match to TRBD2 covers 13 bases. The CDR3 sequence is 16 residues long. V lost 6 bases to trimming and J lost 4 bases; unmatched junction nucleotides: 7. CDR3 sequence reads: CASSPLAGGRPDTQYF. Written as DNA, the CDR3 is TGTGCCAGCAGCCCACTAGCGGGGGGGCGGCCAGATACGCAGTATTTT.

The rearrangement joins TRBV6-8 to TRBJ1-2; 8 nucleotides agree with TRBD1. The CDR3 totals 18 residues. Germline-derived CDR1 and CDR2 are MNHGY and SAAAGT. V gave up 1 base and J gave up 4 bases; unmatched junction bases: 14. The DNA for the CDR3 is TGTGCCAGCAGTTACTTTCCGACAGGGGACGGCTCCTCCTATGGCTACACCTTC. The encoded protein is CASSYFPTGDGSSYGYTF.

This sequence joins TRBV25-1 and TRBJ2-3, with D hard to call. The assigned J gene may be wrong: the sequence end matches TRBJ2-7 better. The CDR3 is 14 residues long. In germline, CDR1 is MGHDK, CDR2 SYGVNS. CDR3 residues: CASSEPANYNEQYF. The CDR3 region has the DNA TGTGCCAGCAGTGAACCAGCGAACTACAATGAGCAGTACTTC.

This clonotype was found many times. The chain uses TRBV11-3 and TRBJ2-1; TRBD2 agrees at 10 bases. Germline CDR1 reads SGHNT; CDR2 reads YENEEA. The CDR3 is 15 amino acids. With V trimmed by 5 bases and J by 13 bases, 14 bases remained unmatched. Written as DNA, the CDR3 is TGTGCCAGCAGCCCTGGGACTAGCGATCAAGAGACCCAGTTCTTC. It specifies CASSPGTSDQETQFF.

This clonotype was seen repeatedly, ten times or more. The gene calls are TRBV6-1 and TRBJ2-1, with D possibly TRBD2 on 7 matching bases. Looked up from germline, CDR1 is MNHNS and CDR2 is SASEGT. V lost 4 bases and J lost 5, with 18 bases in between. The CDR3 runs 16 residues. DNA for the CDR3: TGTGCCAGCAGTGGACCAGGGAGGGGGGGAAACAATGAGCAGTTCTTC. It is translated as CASSGPGRGGNNEQFF.

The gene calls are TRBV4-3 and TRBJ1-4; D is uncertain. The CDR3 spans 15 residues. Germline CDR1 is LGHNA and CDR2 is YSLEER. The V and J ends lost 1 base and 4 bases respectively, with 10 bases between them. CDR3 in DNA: TGCGCCAGCAGCCAAGGGGTTGGAGGTAATGAAAAACTGTTTTTT. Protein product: CASSQGVGGNEKLFF.

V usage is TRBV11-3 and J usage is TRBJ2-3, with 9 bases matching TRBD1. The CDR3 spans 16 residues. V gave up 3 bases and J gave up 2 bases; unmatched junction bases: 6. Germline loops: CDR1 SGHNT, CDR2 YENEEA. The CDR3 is CASSFRTGADTDTQYF. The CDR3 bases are TGTGCCAGCAGCTTTCGGACAGGGGCAGACACAGATACGCAGTATTTT.

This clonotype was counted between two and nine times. CDR3 residues: CASKTPGLAGGPSLYNEQYF. The CDR3, as DNA: TGTGCCAGCAAGACGCCGGGACTAGCGGGGGGACCTAGCCTCTACAATGAGCAGTACTTC. The chain recombines TRBV6-2 or TRBV6-3 with TRBJ2-1, with TRBD2 matching 15 bases. The DNA end is more similar to TRBJ2-7, so the J call may be wrong. The CDR3 consists of 20 residues. Germline loops: CDR1 MNHEY, CDR2 SVGEGT.

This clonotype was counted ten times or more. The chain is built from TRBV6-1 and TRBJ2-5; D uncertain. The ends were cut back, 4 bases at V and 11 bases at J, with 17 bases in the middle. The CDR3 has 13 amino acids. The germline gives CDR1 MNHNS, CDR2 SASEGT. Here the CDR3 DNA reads TGTGCCAGCAGTGTTTCAGGTCTTAATGAGCAGTACTTC. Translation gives CASSVSGLNEQYF.

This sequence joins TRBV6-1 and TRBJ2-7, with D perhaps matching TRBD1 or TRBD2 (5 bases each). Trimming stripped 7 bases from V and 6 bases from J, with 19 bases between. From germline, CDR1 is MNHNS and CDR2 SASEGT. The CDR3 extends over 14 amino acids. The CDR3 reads CASNLSGPVFEQYF. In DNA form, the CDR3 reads TGTGCCAGCAACTTATCGGGACCGGTGTTCGAGCAGTACTTC.

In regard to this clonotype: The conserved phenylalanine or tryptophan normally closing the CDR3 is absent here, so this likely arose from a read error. CDR3 nucleotides: TGTGCCAGCAGCTCATCAGGGAGCTCCTACAATGAGCAGTACCTA. Its protein is CASSSSGSSYNEQYL. The V and J genes are TRBV11-3 and TRBJ2-1; D might be TRBD1 or TRBD2, each matching 5 bases. TRBJ2-7 explains the end of the DNA better; the J call may be wrong. CDR1 is SGHNT, CDR2 YENEEA, per germline. This CDR3 is 15 amino acids long.

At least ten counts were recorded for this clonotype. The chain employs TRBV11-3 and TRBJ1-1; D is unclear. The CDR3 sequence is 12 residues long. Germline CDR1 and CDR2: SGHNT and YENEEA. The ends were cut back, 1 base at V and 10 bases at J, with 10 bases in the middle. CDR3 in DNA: TGTGCCAGCAGCTTAGTGAAGGGTGGAGCTTTCTTT. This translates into CASSLVKGGAFF.

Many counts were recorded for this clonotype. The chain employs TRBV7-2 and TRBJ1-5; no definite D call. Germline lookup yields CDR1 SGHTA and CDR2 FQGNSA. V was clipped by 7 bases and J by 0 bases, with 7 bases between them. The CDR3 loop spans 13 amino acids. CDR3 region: CASKGDSNQPQHF. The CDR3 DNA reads TGTGCCAGCAAGGGTGATAGCAATCAGCCCCAGCATTTT.

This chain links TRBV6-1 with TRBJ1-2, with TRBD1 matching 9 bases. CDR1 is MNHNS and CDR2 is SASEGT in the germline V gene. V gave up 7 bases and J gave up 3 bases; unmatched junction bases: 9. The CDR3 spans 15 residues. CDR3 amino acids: CASTIQTGGYYGYTF. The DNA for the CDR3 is TGTGCCAGCACAATTCAGACAGGGGGATACTATGGCTACACCTTC.

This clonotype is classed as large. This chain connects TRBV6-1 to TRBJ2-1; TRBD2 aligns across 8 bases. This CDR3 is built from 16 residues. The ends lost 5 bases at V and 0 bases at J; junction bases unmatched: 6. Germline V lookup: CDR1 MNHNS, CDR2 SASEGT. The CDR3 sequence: CASSSPGTSSYNEQFF. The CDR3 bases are TGTGCCAGCAGTTCTCCCGGGACTAGCTCCTACAATGAGCAGTTCTTC.

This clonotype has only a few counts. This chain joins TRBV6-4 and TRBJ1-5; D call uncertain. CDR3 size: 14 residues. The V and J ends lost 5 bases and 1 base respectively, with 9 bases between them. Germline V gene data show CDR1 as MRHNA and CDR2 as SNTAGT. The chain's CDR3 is CASSLPLSNQPQHF. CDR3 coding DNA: TGTGCCAGCAGTTTACCGTTAAGCAATCAGCCCCAGCATTTT.

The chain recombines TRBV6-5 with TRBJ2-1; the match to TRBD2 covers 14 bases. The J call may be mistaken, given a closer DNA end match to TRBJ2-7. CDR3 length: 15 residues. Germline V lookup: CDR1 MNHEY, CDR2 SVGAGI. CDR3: CASSGTSGSSYEQYF. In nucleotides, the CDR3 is TGTGCCAGCAGTGGGACTAGCGGGAGCTCCTACGAGCAGTACTTC.

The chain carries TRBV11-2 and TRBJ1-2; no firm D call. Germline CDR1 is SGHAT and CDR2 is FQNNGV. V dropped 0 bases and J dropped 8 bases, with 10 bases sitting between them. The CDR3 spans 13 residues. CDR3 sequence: CASSLDRTRGYTF. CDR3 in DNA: TGTGCCAGCAGCTTAGATCGGACGAGAGGCTACACCTTC.